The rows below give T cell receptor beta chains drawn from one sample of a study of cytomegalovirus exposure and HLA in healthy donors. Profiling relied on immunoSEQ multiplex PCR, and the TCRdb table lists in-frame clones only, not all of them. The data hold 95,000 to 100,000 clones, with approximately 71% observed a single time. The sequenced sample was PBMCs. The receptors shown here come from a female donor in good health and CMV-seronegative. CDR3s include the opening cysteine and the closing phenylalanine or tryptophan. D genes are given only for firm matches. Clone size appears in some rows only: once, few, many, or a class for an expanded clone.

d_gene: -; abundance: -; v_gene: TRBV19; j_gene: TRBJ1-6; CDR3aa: CASSGGLFGNSPLHF; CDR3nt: TGTGCCAGTAGCGGGGGTCTTTTTGGCAATTCACCCCTCCACTTT
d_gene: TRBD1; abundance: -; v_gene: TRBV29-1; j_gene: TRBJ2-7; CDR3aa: CSANPGQGNEQYF; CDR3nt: TGCAGCGCAAACCCGGGACAGGGCAACGAGCAGTACTTC
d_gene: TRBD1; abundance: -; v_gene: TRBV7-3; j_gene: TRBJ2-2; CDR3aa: CASRGQHTGELFF; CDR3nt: TGTGCCAGCAGGGGACAGCACACCGGGGAGCTGTTTTTT
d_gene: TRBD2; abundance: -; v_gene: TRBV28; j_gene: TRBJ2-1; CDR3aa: CASVTSGYNEQFF; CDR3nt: TGTGCCAGTGTGACTAGCGGTTACAATGAGCAGTTCTTC
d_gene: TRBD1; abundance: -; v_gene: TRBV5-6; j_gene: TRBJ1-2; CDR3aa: CASSLLGQGGYGYTF; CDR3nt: TGTGCCAGCAGCTTGTTGGGACAGGGGGGCTATGGCTACACCTTC
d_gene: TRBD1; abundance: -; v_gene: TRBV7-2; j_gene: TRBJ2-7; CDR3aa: CASSLAGQGYEQYF; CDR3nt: TGTGCCAGCAGCTTAGCAGGACAGGGCTACGAGCAGTACTTC
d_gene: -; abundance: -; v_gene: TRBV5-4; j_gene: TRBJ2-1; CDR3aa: CASSLGRTTPGYNEQFF; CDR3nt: TGTGCCAGCAGCTTAGGCCGAACTACCCCGGGTTACAATGAGCAGTTCTTC
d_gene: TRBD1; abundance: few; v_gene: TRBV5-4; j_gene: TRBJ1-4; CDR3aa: CASSRDRTNEKLFF; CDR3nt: TGTGCCAGCAGCAGGGACAGGACTAATGAAAAACTGTTTTTT
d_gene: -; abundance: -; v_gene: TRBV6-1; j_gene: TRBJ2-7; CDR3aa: CASSEIGAGGSYEQYF; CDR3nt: TGTGCCAGCAGTGAAATAGGGGCAGGCGGCTCCTACGAGCAGTACTTC
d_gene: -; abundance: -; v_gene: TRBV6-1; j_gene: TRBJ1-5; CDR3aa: CASQNDNGNNQPQHF; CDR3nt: TGTGCCAGCCAAAATGACAACGGGAACAATCAGCCCCAGCATTTT
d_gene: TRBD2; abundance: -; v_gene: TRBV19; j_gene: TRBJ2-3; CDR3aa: CASTPRGASGRRTDTQYF; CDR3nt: TGTGCCAGTACCCCTCGCGGAGCTAGCGGGAGACGGACAGATACGCAGTATTTT
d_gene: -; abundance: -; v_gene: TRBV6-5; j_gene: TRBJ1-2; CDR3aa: CANPQGYGYTF; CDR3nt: TGTGCCAACCCACAGGGCTATGGCTACACCTTC
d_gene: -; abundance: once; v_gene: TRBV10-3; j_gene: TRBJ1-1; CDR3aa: CAISGLGNTEAFF; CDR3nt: TGTGCCATCAGTGGACTGGGGAACACTGAAGCTTTCTTT
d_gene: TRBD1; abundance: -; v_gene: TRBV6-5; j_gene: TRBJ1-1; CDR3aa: CACETGRRSEAFF; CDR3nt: TGTGCCTGCGAGACAGGGAGGAGATCTGAAGCTTTCTTT
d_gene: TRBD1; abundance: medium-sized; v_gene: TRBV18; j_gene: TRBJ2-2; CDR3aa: CASSPPVSGQGGELFF; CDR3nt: TGTGCCAGCTCACCACCTGTATCGGGACAGGGCGGGGAGCTGTTTTTT
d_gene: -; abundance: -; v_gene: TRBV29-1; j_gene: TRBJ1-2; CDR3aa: CSVEGGVEEVSYGYTF; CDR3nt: TGCAGCGTTGAGGGTGGGGTGGAGGAGGTCAGCTATGGCTACACCTTC
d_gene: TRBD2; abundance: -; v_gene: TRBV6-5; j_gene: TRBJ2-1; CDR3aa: CASSWGSGRAYNEQFF; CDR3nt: TGTGCCAGCAGTTGGGGAAGCGGGAGGGCCTACAATGAGCAGTTCTTC
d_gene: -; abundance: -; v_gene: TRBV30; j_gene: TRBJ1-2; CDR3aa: CARGENYGYTF; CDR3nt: TGTGCCCGAGGAGAAAACTATGGCTACACCTTC
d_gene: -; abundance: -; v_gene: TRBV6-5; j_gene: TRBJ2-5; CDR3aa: CASSYAGRGETQYF; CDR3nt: TGTGCCAGCAGTTACGCCGGGAGAGGGGAGACCCAGTACTTC
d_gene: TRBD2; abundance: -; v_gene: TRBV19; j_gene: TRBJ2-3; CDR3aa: CASSIVLAGGSTDTQYF; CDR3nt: TGTGCCAGTAGTATAGTCCTAGCGGGAGGAAGCACAGATACGCAGTATTTT
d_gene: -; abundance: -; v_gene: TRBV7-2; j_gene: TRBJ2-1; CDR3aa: CASSLVRHNEQFF; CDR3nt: TGTGCCAGCAGCTTAGTGCGCCACAATGAGCAGTTCTTC
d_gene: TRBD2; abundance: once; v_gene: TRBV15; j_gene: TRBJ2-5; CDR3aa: CATSRVGLADRGGETQYF; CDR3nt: TGTGCCACCAGCAGAGTTGGACTAGCCGATCGGGGGGGAGAGACCCAGTACTTC
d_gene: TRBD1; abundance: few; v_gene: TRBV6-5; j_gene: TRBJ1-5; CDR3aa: CASSTGQQIQHF; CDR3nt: TGTGCCAGCAGTACGGGACAGCAGATCCAGCATTTT
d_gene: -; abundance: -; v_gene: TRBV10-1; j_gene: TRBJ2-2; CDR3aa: CASRGENTGELFF; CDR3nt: TGCGCCAGCCGGGGTGAGAACACCGGGGAGCTGTTTTTT
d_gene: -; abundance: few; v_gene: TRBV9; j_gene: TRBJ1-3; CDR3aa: CASSADPGSGNTIYF; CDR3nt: TGTGCCAGCAGCGCAGACCCGGGGTCTGGAAACACCATATATTTT
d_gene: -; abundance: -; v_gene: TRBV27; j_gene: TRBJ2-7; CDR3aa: CASSSYPGSDEQYF; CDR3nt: TGTGCCAGCAGTTCATACCCTGGGAGCGACGAGCAGTACTTC
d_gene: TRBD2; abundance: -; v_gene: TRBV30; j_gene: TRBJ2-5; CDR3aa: CAWRGLAGGETQYF; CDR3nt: TGTGCCTGGAGGGGACTAGCGGGAGGAGAGACCCAGTACTTC
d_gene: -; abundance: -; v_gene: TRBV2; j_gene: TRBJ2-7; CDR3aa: CASRLPSGGAADEQYF; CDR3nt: TGTGCCAGCAGACTTCCCTCGGGGGGCGCGGCCGACGAGCAGTACTTC
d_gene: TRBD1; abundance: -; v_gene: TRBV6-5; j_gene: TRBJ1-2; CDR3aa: CASSYVSGGIYGYTF; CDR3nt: TGTGCCAGCAGTTACGTGTCAGGGGGCATCTATGGCTACACCTTC
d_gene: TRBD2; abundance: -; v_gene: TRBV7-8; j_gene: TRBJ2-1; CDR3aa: CASIPGLAGWRDEQFF; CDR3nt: TGTGCCAGCATCCCGGGACTAGCCGGATGGCGGGATGAGCAGTTCTTC
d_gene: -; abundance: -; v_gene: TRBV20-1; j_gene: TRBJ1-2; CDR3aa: CKGTAPRGYTF; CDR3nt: TGCAAGGGGACTGCGCCGAGAGGCTACACCTTC
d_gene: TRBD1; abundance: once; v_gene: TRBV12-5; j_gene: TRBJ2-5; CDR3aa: CASGLTGGAETQYF; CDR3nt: TGTGCTAGTGGTTTGACAGGGGGCGCGGAGACCCAGTACTTC
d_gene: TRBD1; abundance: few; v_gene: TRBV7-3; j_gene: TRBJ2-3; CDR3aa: CASSMGQTNTDTQYF; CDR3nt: TGTGCCAGCAGCATGGGACAGACCAACACAGATACGCAGTATTTT
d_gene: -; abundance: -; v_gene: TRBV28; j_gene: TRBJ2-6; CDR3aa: CASSNAESDDFSGANVLTF; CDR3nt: TGTGCCAGCAGCAACGCGGAATCCGACGATTTTTCTGGGGCCAACGTCCTGACTTTC
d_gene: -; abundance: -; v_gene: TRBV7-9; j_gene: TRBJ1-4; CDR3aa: CASSFTGGTVFEKLFF; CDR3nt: TGTGCCAGCAGCTTTACGGGTGGTACCGTCTTTGAAAAACTGTTTTTT
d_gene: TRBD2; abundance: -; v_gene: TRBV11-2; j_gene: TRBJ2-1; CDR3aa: CASSRLGLAGGPLNEQFF; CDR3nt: TGTGCCAGCAGCCGACTAGGACTAGCGGGAGGGCCACTCAATGAGCAGTTCTTC
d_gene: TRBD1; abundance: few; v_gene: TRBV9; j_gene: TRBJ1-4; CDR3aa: CASSLGGSGQGEKLFF; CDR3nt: TGTGCCAGCAGCCTAGGGGGGTCGGGACAGGGGGAAAAACTGTTTTTT
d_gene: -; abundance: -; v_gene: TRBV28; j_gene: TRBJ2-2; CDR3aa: CASKVKRTGELFF; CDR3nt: TGTGCCAGCAAAGTCAAGCGCACCGGGGAGCTGTTTTTT
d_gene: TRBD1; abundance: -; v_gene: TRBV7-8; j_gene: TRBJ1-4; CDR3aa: CASSPGQGALSNEKLFF; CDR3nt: TGTGCCAGCAGCCCGGGACAGGGGGCTTTAAGTAATGAAAAACTGTTTTTT